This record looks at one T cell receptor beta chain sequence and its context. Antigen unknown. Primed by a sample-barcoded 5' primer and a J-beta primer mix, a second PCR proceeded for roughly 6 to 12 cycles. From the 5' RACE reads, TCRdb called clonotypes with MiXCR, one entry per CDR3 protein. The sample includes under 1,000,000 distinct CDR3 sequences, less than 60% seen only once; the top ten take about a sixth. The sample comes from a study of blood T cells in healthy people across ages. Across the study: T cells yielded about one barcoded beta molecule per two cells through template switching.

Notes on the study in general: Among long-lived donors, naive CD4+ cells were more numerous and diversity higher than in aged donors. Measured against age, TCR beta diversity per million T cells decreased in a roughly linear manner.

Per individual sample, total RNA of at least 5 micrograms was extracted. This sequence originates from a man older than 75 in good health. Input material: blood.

The CDR3 protein is CASSLRDQRNNEQFF. CDR3 coding DNA: TGTGCCAGCAGCTTAAGGGACCAGCGGAACAATGAGCAGTTCTTC. The chain has TRBV13 and TRBJ2-1; D is perhaps TRBD1 or TRBD2 (5 bases each). CDR3 size: 15 residues. CDR1 is PRHDT, CDR2 FYEKMQ, per germline (reference sequence). V was trimmed by 2 bases and J by 5 bases, leaving 13 bases between them.